The 25 T cell receptor beta chains below all came from one sample that was sequenced in a study of neurological immune-mediated disorders. Indicated time point: longitudinal time-point 1 (baseline). One entry per CDR3 protein results from TCRdb running MiXCR on the 5' RACE reads. The repertoire consists of 70,000 to 75,000 distinct CDR3 sequences, with roughly 13% occurring once and the leading ten covering around 4.3%. Material: PBMCs. These receptors were obtained from a female donor with HTLV-1-associated myelopathy (HAM/TSP).

This clonotype was counted at least ten times. At one end, the junction sequence differs from germline, possibly due to a read error. The CDR3 is CASSLKSLGLFF. In DNA, the CDR3 is TGTGCCAGCAGCTTAAAATCGTTGGGTCTTTTTTTT. V and J are TRBV7-2 and TRBJ2-3; D remains unclear. Germline values: CDR1 SGHTA, CDR2 FQGNSA. There are 12 residues in the CDR3.

This clonotype was detected ten times or more. J is TRBJ1-2 and V is TRBV12-3 or TRBV12-4; D is ambiguous. The CDR3 is 14 residues long. V was cut by 3 bases and J by 6 bases, with 14 bases left in between. The CDR3 DNA is TGTGCCAGCAGTTTCCCAGGAGTTCGGGATGGCTACACCTTC. Its protein is CASSFPGVRDGYTF.

This clonotype was observed at least ten times. V and J are TRBV29-1 and TRBJ2-7, with 10 positions matching TRBD1. Germline V CDR1 and CDR2: SQVTM, ANQGSEA. The CDR3 is 14 amino acids. Germline trimming cut 5 bases from V and 5 bases from J; bases unmatched to any gene: 9. CDR3 nucleotides: TGCAGCGTTACCGGGACAGGGGCCGGGAACGAGCAGTACTTC. It specifies CSVTGTGAGNEQYF.

This clonotype was recorded at least ten times. CDR3 DNA sequence: TGTGCCAGCACTGAGACGTCAGGGGCGGTAGATACGCAGTATTTT. Translation gives CASTETSGAVDTQYF. V gene TRBV5-5 combines with J gene TRBJ2-3, with a tentative D call TRBD1 (6 bases). The CDR3 has 15 residues. V lost 6 bases and J 5 bases, leaving 19 bases between the germline ends. Germline V gives CDR1 SGHKS, CDR2 YYEKEE (reference sequence).

Points on this clonotype: This may be a read error, as it is one base from a much larger clone. This chain joins TRBV18 and TRBJ2-5; 9 bases are a match to TRBD1. The CDR3 extends over 14 amino acids. Germline V lookup: CDR1 KGHSH, CDR2 LQKENI. With V trimmed by 5 bases and J by 7 bases, 8 bases remained unmatched. This chain's CDR3 is CASSTQQGAMTQYF. CDR3 sequence (DNA): TGTGCCAGCTCAACCCAACAGGGGGCGATGACCCAGTACTTC.

This clonotype was seen repeatedly, ten times or more. The V call is TRBV7-2, the J call TRBJ2-3; 15 bases line up with TRBD2. Germline V CDR1 and CDR2: SGHTA, FQGNSA. The V gene end was trimmed by 6 bases and the J gene end by 2 bases; junction bases not matched to a gene: 9. There are 18 residues in the CDR3. The CDR3 loop is CASSLGLAGGLFTDTQYF. CDR3 in DNA: TGTGCCAGCAGTCTCGGACTAGCGGGGGGGCTTTTCACAGATACGCAGTATTTT.

This clonotype was observed many times. The genes are TRBV6-5 and TRBJ2-1, with 12 bases aligning to TRBD2. This CDR3 comprises 16 residues. CDR1 is MNHEY and CDR2 is SVGAGI in the germline V gene. Unmatched junction bases numbered 6, after V lost 1 base and J lost 8 bases. CDR3 amino acids: CASSYFASGGVHEQFF. CDR3 DNA: TGTGCCAGCAGTTACTTTGCTAGCGGGGGGGTCCATGAGCAGTTCTTC.

This clonotype was detected many times. CDR3 bases: TGCGCCAGCAGCAATGGACAGGGGGACGATGGCTACACCTTC. Amino acids: CASSNGQGDDGYTF. This chain uses TRBV5-1 with TRBJ1-2; 10 bases align to TRBD1. Germline loops: CDR1 SGHRS, CDR2 YFSETQ. This CDR3 contains 14 residues. V shed 4 bases, J shed 6 bases, and the junction held 6 bases outside the gene matches.

This clonotype was counted many times. V gene TRBV11-2 combines with J gene TRBJ1-1, with no clear D. The V gene lost 3 bases and the J gene lost 4 bases, with 15 bases spanning the gap. There are 15 residues in the CDR3. Germline V lookup: CDR1 SGHAT, CDR2 FQNNGV. CDR3 protein: CASSFPRGDGTEAFF. CDR3 sequence (DNA): TGTGCCAGCAGCTTTCCCCGGGGTGACGGCACTGAAGCTTTCTTT.

This clonotype occurred many times. The chain employs TRBV4-1 and TRBJ2-3; TRBD1 matches at 8 bases. The CDR3 has 15 residues. The germline V gene has CDR1 MGHRA and CDR2 YSYEKL. After removal of 0 bases from V and 10 bases from J, the junction contained 9 bases not matched to a gene. The CDR3 is CASSQDRGPNTPQYF. The CDR3 bases are TGCGCCAGCAGCCAAGACAGGGGGCCGAATACTCCGCAGTATTTT.

This clonotype was seen many times. The chain has TRBV5-6 and TRBJ2-7; tentative D call: TRBD2 (6 bases). Trimming shortened V by 3 bases and J by 5 bases, and 12 bases separated the two germline ends. The germline V gene encodes CDR1 SGHDT and CDR2 YYEEEE. This CDR3 has 13 residues. The CDR3 sequence: CASSWDSGDEQYF. DNA for the CDR3: TGTGCCAGCAGCTGGGACTCGGGGGACGAGCAGTACTTC.

The sample holds a few counts of this clonotype. The V and J genes are TRBV2 and TRBJ1-6; the D is unclear. Looked up from germline, CDR1 is SNHLY and CDR2 is FYNNEI. Trimming cost V 6 bases and J 14 bases, with 11 bases left between them. The CDR3 has 11 residues. CDR3 protein: CASSHPPSLHF. CDR3 bases: TGTGCCAGCAGCCATCCTCCATCCCTCCACTTT.

The table lists this clonotype with many counts. The chain uses TRBV7-2 and TRBJ1-3, with 8 bases that match TRBD1. Germline V lookup: CDR1 SGHTA, CDR2 FQGNSA. V trimming: 1 base; J trimming: 0 bases; junction bases outside the gene matches: 8. This CDR3 contains 18 residues. CDR3 coding DNA: TGTGCCAGCAGCTTAGTTTCGGGACAGGTTATCTCTGGAAACACCATATATTTT. This gives the protein CASSLVSGQVISGNTIYF.

This clonotype was counted at least ten times. The chain links TRBV7-9 to TRBJ2-7, with TRBD2 matching over 7 bases. V dropped 1 base and J dropped 7; count of bases not matched to a gene: 4. The V gene's germline CDR1 is SEHNR and CDR2 FQNEAQ (reference sequence). This CDR3 region has 13 residues. CDR3 DNA: TGTGCCAGCAGCTTAGGACTAGCATCTGAGCAGTACTTC. Amino acid sequence: CASSLGLASEQYF.

This clonotype came up once. Just one base apart from a much larger clone, this may be a read error. The chain joins TRBV7-8 to TRBJ2-7, with TRBD2 as a possible D gene (6 bases). The CDR3 contains 13 residues. Germline V gives CDR1 SGHVS, CDR2 FQNEAQ. With 5 bases removed from V and 9 bases from J, the gap between germline ends came to 17 bases. The CDR3 is CASSRLGRLGQYF. DNA for the CDR3: TGTGCCAGCAGCCGGTTAGGGAGGCTCGGGCAGTACTTC.

This clonotype was recorded many times. The chain couples TRBV10-1 to TRBJ2-3, with D possibly being TRBD2 (5 bases). The CDR3 consists of 14 residues. Trimming pared 0 bases from V and 4 bases from J, leaving 8 bases between. Germline values: CDR1 WNHNN, CDR2 SYGVQD (reference sequence). The CDR3 DNA is TGCGCCAGCAGTGAGTCGGCTAGCCCAGATACGCAGTATTTT. Residues: CASSESASPDTQYF.

This clonotype was detected ten times or more. The chain uses TRBV2 and TRBJ1-2; 7 bases are shared with TRBD1. The CDR3 extends over 15 amino acids. V shed 8 bases, J shed 0 bases, and the junction held 9 bases outside the gene matches. Germline CDR1 and CDR2: SNHLY and FYNNEI. In DNA form, the CDR3 reads TGTGCCAGCTGGGGCAGGGGGGTAGCTAACTATGGCTACACCTTC. This encodes CASWGRGVANYGYTF.

This clonotype was picked up many times. The chain uses TRBV29-1 and TRBJ1-2; 7 bases fit TRBD1. Germline V gives CDR1 SQVTM, CDR2 ANQGSEA. This CDR3 region has 10 residues. After removal of 7 bases from V and 6 bases from J, the junction contained 2 bases not matched to a gene. In nucleotides, the CDR3 is TGCAGCGCCGACAGGGATGGCTACACCTTC. The encoded protein is CSADRDGYTF.

In its sample, this clonotype was seen a few times. This chain links TRBV21-1 with TRBJ1-6; the table names TRBD1, a call not compared with the DNA. TRBV21-1 is a documented pseudogene. The CDR3 is 13 residues long. DNA for the CDR3: TGTGCCAGAGGATCAGGGGGTAATTCACCCCTCCACTTT. It translates to CARGSGGNSPLHF.

In its sample, this clonotype was seen many times. This chain connects TRBV4-1 to TRBJ1-4; D call uncertain. Germline values: CDR1 MGHRA, CDR2 YSYEKL. Trimming removed 1 base at V and 6 bases at J, with 9 bases between. This CDR3 spans 14 amino acids. The CDR3 bases are TGCGCCAGCAGCCAAGTAGGTCTTGATGAAAAACTGTTTTTT. It encodes CASSQVGLDEKLFF.

This clonotype was seen a few times. The V call is TRBV12-3 or TRBV12-4, the J call TRBJ2-2; D not resolved. The CDR3 extends over 13 amino acids. V lost 2 bases and J 5 bases, leaving 6 bases between the germline ends. The CDR3 nucleotides read TGTGCCAGCAGTTTAACGCCTACCGGGGAGCTGTTTTTT. Its protein product is CASSLTPTGELFF.

This clonotype was seen a handful of times. The chain is built from TRBV4-2 and TRBJ2-7, with 13 bases identical to TRBD2. This CDR3 contains 18 residues. The germline V gene encodes CDR1 LGHNA and CDR2 YNFKEQ. Trimming took 0 bases from V and 1 from J; bases not matched to a gene: 6. Here the CDR3 reads CASSQEGLAGVKSYEQYF. DNA for the CDR3: TGTGCCAGCAGCCAAGAAGGACTAGCGGGGGTGAAATCCTACGAGCAGTACTTC.

This clonotype appeared many times. The chain recombines TRBV4-2 with TRBJ2-1; 8 nucleotides line up with TRBD2. Looked up from germline, CDR1 is LGHNA and CDR2 is YNFKEQ. The CDR3 is made up of 15 amino acids. J was trimmed by 8 bases and V by 4 bases; bases with no gene match: 10. The chain's CDR3 is CASSPPGRGGDEQFF. DNA for the CDR3: TGTGCCAGCAGCCCTCCCGGACGGGGGGGGGATGAGCAGTTCTTC.

This clonotype was observed at least ten times. The chain has TRBV4-1 and TRBJ2-1, with 7 nucleotides matching TRBD2. Germline assignment: CDR1 MGHRA and CDR2 YSYEKL. After removal of 0 bases from V and 0 bases from J, the junction contained 5 bases not matched to a gene. The length of the CDR3 is 17 residues. The CDR3 region is CASSQDYGGGSYNEQFF. The CDR3 DNA reads TGCGCCAGCAGCCAAGATTACGGCGGGGGCTCCTACAATGAGCAGTTCTTC.

The chain uses TRBV5-1 and TRBJ2-7, with 8 nucleotides matching TRBD2. The CDR3 runs to 17 residues. Unmatched junction bases numbered 12, after V lost 4 bases and J lost 0 bases. Germline lookup yields CDR1 SGHRS and CDR2 YFSETQ. CDR3 residues: CASSAEGTGGLSYEQYF. The CDR3, as DNA: TGCGCCAGCAGCGCAGAGGGGACGGGGGGGCTCTCCTACGAGCAGTACTTC.